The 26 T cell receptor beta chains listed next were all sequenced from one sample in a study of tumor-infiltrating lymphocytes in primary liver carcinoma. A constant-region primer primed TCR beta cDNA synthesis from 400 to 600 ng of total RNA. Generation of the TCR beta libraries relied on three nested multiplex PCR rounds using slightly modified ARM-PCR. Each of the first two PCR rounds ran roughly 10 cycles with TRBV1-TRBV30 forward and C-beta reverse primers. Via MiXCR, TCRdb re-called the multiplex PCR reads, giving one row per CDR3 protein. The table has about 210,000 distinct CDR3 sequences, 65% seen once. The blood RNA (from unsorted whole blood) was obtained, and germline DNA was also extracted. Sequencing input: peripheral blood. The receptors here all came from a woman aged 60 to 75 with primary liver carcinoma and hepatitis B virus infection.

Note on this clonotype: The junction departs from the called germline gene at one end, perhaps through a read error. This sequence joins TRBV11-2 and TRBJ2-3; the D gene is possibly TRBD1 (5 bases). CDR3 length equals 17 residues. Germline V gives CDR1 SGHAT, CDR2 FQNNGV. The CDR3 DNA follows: TGTGCCAGTAGCTTAGGGGCACTAACGTACACGTCAGATACTCAGTATTTT. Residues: CASSLGALTYTSDTQYF.

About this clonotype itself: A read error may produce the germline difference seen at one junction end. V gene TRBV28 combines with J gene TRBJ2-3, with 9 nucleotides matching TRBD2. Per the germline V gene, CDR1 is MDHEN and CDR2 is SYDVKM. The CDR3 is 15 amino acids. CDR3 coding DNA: TGTGTCAGCACCGCTAGCGGGACTAGCAGAGATACGCAGTATTTT. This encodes CVSTASGTSRDTQYF.

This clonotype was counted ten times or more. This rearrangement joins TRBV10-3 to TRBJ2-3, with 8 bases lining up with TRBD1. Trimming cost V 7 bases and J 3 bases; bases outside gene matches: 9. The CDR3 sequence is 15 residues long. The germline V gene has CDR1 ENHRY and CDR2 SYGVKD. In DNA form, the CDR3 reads TGTGCCATCAAACTGGACAGGGATCAGACAGATACGCAGTATTTT. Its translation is CAIKLDRDQTDTQYF.

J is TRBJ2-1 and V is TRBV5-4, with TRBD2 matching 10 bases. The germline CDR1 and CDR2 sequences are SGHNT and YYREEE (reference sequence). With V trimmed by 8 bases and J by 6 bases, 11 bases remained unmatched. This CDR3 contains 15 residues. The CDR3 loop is CARSPSAGGINEQFF. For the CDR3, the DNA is TGTGCCAGGAGCCCGTCAGCGGGAGGGATCAATGAGCAGTTCTTC.

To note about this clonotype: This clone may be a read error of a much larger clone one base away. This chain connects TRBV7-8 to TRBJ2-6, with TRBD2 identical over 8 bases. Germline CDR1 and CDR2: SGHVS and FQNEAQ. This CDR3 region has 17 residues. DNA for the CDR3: TGTGCCAGCAGTATTAGCGGGGCCAGGCCTGGGACCAACGTCCTGACTTTC. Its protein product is CASSISGARPGTNVLTF.

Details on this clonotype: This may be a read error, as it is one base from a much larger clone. CDR3 amino acids: CACSFWTSGFSSYNEQFF. CDR3 bases: TGTGCCTGCAGTTTTTGGACTAGCGGGTTTAGCTCCTACAATGAGCAGTTCTTC. V and J are TRBV12-3 or TRBV12-4 and TRBJ2-1; 11 bases map to TRBD2. The CDR3 has 18 residues.

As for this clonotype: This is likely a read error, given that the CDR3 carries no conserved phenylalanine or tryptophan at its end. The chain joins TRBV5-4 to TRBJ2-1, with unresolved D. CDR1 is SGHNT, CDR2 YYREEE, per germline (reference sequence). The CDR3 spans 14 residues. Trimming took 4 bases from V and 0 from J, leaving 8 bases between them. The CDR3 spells CASSGSSSYNEQFS. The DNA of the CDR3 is TGTGCCAGCAGCGGAAGTAGCTCCTACAATGAGCAGTTCTCC.

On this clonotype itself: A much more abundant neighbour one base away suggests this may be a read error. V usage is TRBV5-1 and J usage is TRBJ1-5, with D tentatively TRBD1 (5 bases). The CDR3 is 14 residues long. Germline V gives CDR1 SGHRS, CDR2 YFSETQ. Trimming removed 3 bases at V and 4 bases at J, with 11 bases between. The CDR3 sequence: CASSSWGFNQPQHF. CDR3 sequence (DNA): TGCGCCAGCAGCTCGTGGGGGTTTAATCAGCCCCAGCATTTT. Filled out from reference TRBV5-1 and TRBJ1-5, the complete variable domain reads KAGVTQTPRYLIKTRGQQVTLSCSPISGHRSVSWYQQTPGQGLQFLFEYFSETQRNKGNFPGRFSGRQFSNSRSEMNVSTLELGDSALYLCASSSWGFNQPQHFGDGTRLSIL.

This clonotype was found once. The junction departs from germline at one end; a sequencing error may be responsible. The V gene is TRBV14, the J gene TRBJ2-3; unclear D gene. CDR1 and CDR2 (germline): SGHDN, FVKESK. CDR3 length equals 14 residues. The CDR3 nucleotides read TGTGCCAGCAGCCAAGATGTCAGCACTGATACGCACTATTTT. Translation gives CASSQDVSTDTHYF. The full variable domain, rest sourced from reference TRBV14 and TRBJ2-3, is EAGVTQFPSHSVIEKGQTVTLRCDPISGHDNLYWYRRVMGKEIKFLLHFVKESKQDESGMPNNRFLAERTGGTYSTLKVQPAELEDSGVYFCASSQDVSTDTHYFGPGTRLTVL.

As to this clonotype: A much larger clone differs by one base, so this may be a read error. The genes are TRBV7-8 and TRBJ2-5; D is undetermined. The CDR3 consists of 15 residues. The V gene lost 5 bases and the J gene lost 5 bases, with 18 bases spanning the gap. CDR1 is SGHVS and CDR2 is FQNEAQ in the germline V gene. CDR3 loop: CASSVGSWFGETQYF. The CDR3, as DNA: TGTGCCAGCAGCGTAGGTTCCTGGTTCGGGGAGACCCAGTACTTC.

In DNA, the CDR3 is TGTGCCAGCAGCCGATATCCACAGGGTTACGGCACCGGGGAGCTGTTTTTT. It yields the protein CASSRYPQGYGTGELFF. J is TRBJ2-2 and V is TRBV11-3, with D perhaps TRBD1 (6 bases). Germline CDR1 SGHNT, CDR2 YENEEA. This CDR3 is built from 17 residues. Trimming removed 5 bases at V and 4 bases at J, with 20 bases between.

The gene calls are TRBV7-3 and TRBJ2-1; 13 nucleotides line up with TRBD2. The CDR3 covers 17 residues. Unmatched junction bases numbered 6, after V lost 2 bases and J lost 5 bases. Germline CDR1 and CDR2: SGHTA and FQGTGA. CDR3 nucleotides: TGTGCCAGCAGCTTAGGTGGGGGGACTAGCGGGAACAATGAGCAGTTCTTC. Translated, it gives CASSLGGGTSGNNEQFF. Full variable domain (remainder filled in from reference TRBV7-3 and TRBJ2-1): GAGVSQTPSNKVTEKGKYVELRCDPISGHTALYWYRQSLGQGPEFLIYFQGTGAADDSGLPNDRFFAVRPEGSVSTLKIQRTERGDSAVYLCASSLGGGTSGNNEQFFGPGTRLTVL.

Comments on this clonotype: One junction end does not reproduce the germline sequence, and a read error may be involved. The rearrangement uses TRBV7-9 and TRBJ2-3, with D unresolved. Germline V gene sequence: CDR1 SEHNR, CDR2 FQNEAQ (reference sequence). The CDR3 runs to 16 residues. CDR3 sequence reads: CASSFRATRRGDTRYF. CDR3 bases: TGTGCCAGCAGCTTTAGGGCTACGCGAAGAGGAGATACGCGGTATTTT.

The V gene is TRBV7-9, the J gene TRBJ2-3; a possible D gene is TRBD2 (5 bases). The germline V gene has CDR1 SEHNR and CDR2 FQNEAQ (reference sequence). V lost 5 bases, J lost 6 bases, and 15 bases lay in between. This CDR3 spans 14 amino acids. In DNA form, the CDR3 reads TGTGCCAGCAGCCCCAGTCCAATAGCGGATACGCAGTATTTT. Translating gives CASSPSPIADTQYF. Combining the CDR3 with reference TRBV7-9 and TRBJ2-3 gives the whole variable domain DTGVSQNPRHKITKRGQNVTFRCDPISEHNRLYWYRQTLGQGPEFLTYFQNEAQLEKSRLLSDRFSAERPKGSFSTLEIQRTEQGDSAMYLCASSPSPIADTQYFGPGTRLTVL.

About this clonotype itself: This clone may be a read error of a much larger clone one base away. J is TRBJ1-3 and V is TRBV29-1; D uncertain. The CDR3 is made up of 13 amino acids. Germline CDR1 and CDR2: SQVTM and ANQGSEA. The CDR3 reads CSVGLSSGYTIYF. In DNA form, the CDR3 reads TGCAGCGTTGGACTTTCCTCTGGATACACCATATATTTT.

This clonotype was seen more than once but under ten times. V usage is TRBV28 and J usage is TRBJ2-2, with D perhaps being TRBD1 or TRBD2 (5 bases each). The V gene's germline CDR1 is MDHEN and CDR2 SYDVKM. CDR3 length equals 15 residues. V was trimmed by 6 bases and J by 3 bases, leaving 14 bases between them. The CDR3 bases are TGTGCCAGCAGCGAAACGGGACGTTACACCGGGGAGCTGTTTTTT. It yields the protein CASSETGRYTGELFF. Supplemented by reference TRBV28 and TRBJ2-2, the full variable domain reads DVKVTQSSRYLVKRTGEKVFLECVQDMDHENMFWYRQDPGLGLRLIYFSYDVKMKEKGDIPEGYSVSREKKERFSLILESASTNQTSMYLCASSETGRYTGELFFGEGSRLTVL.

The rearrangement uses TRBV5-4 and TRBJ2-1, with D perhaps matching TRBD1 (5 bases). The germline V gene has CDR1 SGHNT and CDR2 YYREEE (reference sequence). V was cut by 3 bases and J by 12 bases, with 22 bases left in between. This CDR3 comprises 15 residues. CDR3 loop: CASSSRSQGLCAQFF. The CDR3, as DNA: TGTGCCAGCAGCTCACGATCCCAGGGCCTCTGTGCGCAGTTCTTC.

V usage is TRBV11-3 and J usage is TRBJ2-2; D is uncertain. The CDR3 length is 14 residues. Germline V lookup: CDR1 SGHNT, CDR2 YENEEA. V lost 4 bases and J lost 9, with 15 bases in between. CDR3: CASSSPINARELFF. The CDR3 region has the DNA TGTGCCAGCAGCTCCCCCATCAACGCCAGGGAGCTGTTTTTT. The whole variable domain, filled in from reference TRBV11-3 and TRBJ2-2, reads EAGVVQSPRYKIIEKKQPVAFWCNPISGHNTLYWYLQNLGQGPELLIRYENEEAVDDSQLPKDRFSAERLKGVDSTLKIQPAELGDSAVYLCASSSPINARELFFGEGSRLTVL.

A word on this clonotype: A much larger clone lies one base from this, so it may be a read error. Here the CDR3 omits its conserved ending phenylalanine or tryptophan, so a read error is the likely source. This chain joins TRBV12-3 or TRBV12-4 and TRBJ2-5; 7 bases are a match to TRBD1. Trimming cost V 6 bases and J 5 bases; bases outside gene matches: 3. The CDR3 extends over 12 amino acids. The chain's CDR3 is CASRTGSETQYS. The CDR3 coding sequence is TGTGCCAGCAGGACAGGGTCGGAGACCCAGTACTCC.

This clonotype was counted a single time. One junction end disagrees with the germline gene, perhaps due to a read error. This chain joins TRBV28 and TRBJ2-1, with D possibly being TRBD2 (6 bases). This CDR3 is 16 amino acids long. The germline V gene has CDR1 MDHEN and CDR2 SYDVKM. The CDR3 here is CASSLWGGNSYNKQFF. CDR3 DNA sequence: TGTGCCAGCAGTTTATGGGGCGGGAACTCCTACAATAAGCAGTTCTTC.

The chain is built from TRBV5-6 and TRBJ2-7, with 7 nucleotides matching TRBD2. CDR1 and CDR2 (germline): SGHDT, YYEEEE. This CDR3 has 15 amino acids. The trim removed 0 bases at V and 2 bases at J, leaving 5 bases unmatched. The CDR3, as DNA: TGTGCCAGCAGCTTGGTTGCGGGAGTTACCTACGAGCAGTACTTC. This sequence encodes CASSLVAGVTYEQYF.

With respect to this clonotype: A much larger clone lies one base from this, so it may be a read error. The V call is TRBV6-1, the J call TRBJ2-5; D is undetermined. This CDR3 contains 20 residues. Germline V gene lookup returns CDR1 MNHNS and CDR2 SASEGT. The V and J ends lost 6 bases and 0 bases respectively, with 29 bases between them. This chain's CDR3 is CASRAGRPSQPPRNQETQYF. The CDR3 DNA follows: TGTGCCAGCAGAGCCGGAAGGCCCTCTCAGCCCCCCCGCAACCAAGAGACCCAGTACTTC.

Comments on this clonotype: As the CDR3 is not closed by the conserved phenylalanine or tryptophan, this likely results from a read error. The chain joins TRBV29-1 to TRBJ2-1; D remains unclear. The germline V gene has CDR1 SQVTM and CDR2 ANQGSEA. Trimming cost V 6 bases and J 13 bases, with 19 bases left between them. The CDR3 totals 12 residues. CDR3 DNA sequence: TGCAGCGTCGAATTTTACTCGGGCCATCAGTTCTAC. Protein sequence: CSVEFYSGHQFY.

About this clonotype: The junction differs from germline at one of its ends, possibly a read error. CDR3 protein: CASNSPRTGSTKDNGQFF. For the CDR3, the DNA is TGTGCTAGCAACTCACCCCGGACAGGTTCTACGAAGGACAATGGGCAGTTCTTC. The J gene is TRBJ2-1, the V gene TRBV11-2; 7 bases are shared with TRBD1. Germline assignment: CDR1 SGHAT and CDR2 FQNNGV. This CDR3 comprises 18 residues.

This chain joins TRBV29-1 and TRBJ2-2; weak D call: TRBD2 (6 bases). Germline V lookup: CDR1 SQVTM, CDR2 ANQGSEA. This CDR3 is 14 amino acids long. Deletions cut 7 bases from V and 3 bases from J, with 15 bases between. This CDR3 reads CSDGGELDTGELFF. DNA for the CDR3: TGCAGCGATGGCGGGGAGCTCGACACCGGGGAGCTGTTTTTT.

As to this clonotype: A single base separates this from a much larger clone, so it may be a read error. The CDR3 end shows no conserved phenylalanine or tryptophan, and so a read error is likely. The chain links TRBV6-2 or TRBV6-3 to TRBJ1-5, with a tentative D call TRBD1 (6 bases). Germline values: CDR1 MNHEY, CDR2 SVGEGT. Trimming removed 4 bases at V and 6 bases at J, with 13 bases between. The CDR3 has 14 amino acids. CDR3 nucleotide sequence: TGTGCCAGCAGTTCCTACAGGGAAACTCAGCCCCAGCATTCT. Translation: CASSSYRETQPQHS.